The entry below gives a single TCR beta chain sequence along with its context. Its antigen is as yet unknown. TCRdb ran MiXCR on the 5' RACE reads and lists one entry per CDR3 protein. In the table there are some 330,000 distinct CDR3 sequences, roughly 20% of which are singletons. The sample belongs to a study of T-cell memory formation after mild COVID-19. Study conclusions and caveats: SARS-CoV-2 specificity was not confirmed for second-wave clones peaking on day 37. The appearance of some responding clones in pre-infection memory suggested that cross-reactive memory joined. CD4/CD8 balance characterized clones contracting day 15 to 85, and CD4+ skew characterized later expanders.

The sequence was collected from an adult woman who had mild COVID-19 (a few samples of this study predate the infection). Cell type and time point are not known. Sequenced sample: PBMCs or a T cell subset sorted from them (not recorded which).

This CDR3 reads CASSRTGSNTEAFF. The CDR3 DNA is TGTGCCAGCAGCCGGACAGGATCGAACACTGAAGCTTTCTTT. V gene TRBV7-9 combines with J gene TRBJ1-1; 7 bases are a match to TRBD1. The CDR3 runs 14 residues. Germline V gene data show CDR1 as SEHNR and CDR2 as FQNEAQ (reference sequence). J gave up 1 base and V 5 bases, and 4 bases lay outside the gene matches.